This T cell receptor beta chain was obtained from a study of OX40 agonist ivuxolimab in advanced cancers. Trimming pared 5 bases from V and 0 bases from J, leaving 8 bases between. This CDR3 is 13 amino acids long. Germline values: CDR1 SGHNT, CDR2 YENEEA. On this clone itself: The antigen remains undetermined.

General study findings and limits: In CD8+ T cells, expanded clones were on average more numerous than in CD4+.

Baseline, cycle 4 day 1, and cycle 7 day 1 were the blood sampling points. Data came from immunoSEQ multiplex PCR; TCRdb stores just in-frame clones and leaves some out. The table includes under 85,000 clones, approximately 95% detected once. This sequence joins TRBV11-3 and TRBJ2-7, with D tentatively TRBD2 (6 bases). The receptor comes from an adult with an advanced solid tumor such as melanoma, head and neck, liver or kidney cancer. The specimen was CD4+ or CD8+ T cells sorted from blood, collected in a trial of the OX40 agonist ivuxolimab. The CDR3, as DNA: TGTGCCAGCAGCCCGGGACTCTCCTACGAGCAGTACTTC. Translated: CASSPGLSYEQYF.